This T cell receptor beta chain appears in the sequencing data of a study of CD8 T cells in ankylosing spondylitis (dated by TCRdb to between 2016 and 2019). A note on the overall study: The study set out to find disease-linked TCR variants by profiling T cell receptor beta repertoires in ankylosing spondylitis patients and healthy donors. Peripheral blood was sampled, and synovial fluid was also collected from ankylosing spondylitis patients. The full study cohort comprised about 25 ankylosing spondylitis patients and approximately 100 healthy donors.

The research as a whole found: The disease-linked clones were reported as significantly enriched in matched synovial fluid samples from ankylosing spondylitis patients. The disease-linked clones had a CD8+ phenotype and were found at relatively low frequencies in peripheral blood. Blood from ankylosing spondylitis patients appeared to be characterized by a TCR beta motif composed of eight highly homologous amino acid variants. Some of the motif variants had been reported before in the synovial fluid and blood of reactive arthritis patients, a finding that suggests common disease-initiation mechanisms.

With respect to this clonotype: No cognate antigen has been identified for it. No per-base quality is available; no much larger clone lies one base away.

Ends trimmed: V by 5 bases, J by 6 bases; bases unmatched to a gene: 4. The cysteine opens and the phenylalanine closes a CDR3 of 12 amino acids. Here the CDR3 DNA is all that survives: 36 bases in frame from base 1. CDR1 SQVTM and CDR2 ANQGSEA are derived from the germline V gene. The sample was run on an Illumina HiSeq 2500. Quantitative 5'-RACE with molecular barcodes was the method used to prepare the TCR beta libraries. In the paper's pipeline: Disease-linked TCR variants were identified with a new computational method built on a probabilistic model of VDJ rearrangement. Using fastp at Q25 and MiXCR, TCRdb reprocessed the public reads and kept productive beta chains. Rows matching on CDR3 protein sequence are summarized as one entry with the most common DNA and genes. It is TCRdb's table, rather than the study itself, that gives the V and J calls and clone size. The sample table shows 200,000 to 250,000 distinct CDR3 sequences, and roughly 18% are seen once. The ten biggest clones cover approximately 40% of the sample.

The sequence derives from a male donor with ankylosing spondylitis. The rearranged segments are TRBV29-1 and TRBJ2-1; 7 central nucleotides agree with TRBD1. Sequenced material: blood, either unsorted or a sorted T cell fraction (not recorded which). The CDR3 has the sequence CSVTGQVNEQFF. The bases read TGCAGCGTTACAGGACAGGTCAATGAGCAGTTCTTC.